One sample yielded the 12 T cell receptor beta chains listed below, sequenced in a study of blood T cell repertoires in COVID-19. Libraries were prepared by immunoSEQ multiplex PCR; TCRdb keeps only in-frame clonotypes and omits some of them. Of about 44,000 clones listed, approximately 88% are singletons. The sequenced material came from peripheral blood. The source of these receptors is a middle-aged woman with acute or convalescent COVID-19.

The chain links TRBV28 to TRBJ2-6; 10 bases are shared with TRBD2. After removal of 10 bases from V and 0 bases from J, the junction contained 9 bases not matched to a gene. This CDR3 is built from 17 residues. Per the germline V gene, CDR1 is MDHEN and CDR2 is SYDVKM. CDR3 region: CATKTSGYLSGANVLTF. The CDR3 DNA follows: TGTGCCACCAAGACTAGCGGGTACCTCTCTGGGGCCAACGTCCTGACTTTC.

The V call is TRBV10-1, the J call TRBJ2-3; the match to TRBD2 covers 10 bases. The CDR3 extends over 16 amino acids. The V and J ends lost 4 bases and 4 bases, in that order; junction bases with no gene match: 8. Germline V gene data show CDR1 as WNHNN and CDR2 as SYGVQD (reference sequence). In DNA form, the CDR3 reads TGCGCCAGCAGTGGGGGGCCTAGCGGGGGCTCAGATACGCAGTATTTT. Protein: CASSGGPSGGSDTQYF.

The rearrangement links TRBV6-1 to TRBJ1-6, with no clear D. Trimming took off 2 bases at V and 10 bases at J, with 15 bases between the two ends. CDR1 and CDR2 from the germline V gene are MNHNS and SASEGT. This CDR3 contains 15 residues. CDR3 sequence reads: CASSETQVLLSPLHF. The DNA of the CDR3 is TGTGCCAGCAGTGAAACGCAGGTTTTATTGTCACCCCTCCACTTT.

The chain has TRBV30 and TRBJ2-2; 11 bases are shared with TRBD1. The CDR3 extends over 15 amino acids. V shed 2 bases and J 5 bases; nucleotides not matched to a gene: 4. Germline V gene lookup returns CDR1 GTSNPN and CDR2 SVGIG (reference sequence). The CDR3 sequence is CAWSRRDRGTGELFF. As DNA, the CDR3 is TGTGCCTGGAGTCGTAGGGACAGGGGGACCGGGGAGCTGTTTTTT.

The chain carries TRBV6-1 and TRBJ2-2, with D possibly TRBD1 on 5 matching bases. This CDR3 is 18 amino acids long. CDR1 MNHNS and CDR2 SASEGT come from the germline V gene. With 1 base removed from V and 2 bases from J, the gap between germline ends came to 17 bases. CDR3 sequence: CASSEGVAGSPNTGELFF. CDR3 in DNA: TGTGCCAGCAGTGAAGGGGTGGCAGGGTCCCCCAACACCGGGGAGCTGTTTTTT.

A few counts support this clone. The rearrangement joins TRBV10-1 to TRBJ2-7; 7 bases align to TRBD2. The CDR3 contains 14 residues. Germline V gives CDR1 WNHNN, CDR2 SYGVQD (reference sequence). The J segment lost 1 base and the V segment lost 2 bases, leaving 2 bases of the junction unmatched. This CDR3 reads CASSEGLGSYEQYF. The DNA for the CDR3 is TGCGCCAGCAGTGAGGGACTAGGGTCCTACGAGCAGTACTTC.

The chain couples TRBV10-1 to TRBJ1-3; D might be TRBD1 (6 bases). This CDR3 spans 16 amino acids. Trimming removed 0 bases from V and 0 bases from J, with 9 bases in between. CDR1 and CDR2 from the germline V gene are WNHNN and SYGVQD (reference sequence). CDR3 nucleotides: TGCGCCAGCAGTGAGTCCGGGACACTCTCTGGAAACACCATATATTTT. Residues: CASSESGTLSGNTIYF.

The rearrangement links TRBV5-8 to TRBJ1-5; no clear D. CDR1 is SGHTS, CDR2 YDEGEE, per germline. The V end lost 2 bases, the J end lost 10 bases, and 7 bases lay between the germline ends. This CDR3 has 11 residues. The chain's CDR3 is CASSFGNPQHF. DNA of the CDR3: TGTGCCAGCAGCTTCGGTAACCCCCAGCATTTT.

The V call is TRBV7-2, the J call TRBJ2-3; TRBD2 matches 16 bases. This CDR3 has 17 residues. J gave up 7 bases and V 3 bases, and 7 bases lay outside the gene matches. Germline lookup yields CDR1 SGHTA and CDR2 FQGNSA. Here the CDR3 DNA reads TGTGCCAGCAGCTTTCTGGGACTAGCGGGGGGGCGTAATACGCAGTATTTT. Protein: CASSFLGLAGGRNTQYF.

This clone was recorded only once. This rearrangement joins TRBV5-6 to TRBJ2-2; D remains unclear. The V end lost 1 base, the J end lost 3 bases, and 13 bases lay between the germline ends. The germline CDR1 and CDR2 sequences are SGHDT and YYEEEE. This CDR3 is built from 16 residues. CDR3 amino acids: CASSLNGQTYTGELFF. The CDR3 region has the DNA TGTGCCAGCAGCTTGAACGGTCAGACTTACACCGGGGAGCTGTTTTTT.

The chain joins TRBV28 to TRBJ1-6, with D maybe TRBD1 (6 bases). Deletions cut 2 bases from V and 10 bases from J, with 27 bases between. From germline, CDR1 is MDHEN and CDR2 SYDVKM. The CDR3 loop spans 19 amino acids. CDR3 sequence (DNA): TGTGCCAGCAGTTTAGGTACAGGGTATCTGTCAGGGGTGGAATCACCCCTCCACTTT. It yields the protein CASSLGTGYLSGVESPLHF. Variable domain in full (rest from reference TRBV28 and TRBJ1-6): DVKVTQSSRYLVKRTGEKVFLECVQDMDHENMFWYRQDPGLGLRLIYFSYDVKMKEKGDIPEGYSVSREKKERFSLILESASTNQTSMYLCASSLGTGYLSGVESPLHFGNGTRLTVT.

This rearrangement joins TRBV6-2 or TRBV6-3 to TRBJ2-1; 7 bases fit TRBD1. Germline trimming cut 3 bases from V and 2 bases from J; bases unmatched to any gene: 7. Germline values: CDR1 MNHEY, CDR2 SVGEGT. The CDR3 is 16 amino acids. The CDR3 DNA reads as TGTGCCAGCAGTTATGCCCAACAGGGGCCCTACAATGAGCAGTTCTTC. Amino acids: CASSYAQQGPYNEQFF.